This T cell receptor beta chain was sequenced for a study of cytomegalovirus exposure and HLA in healthy donors. The study, taken as a whole, reports: Reported results showed that the classifier diagnosed cytomegalovirus status with high specificity and sensitivity.

This clone was detected a few times. The antigen is undetermined. Trimming pared 5 bases from V and 3 bases from J, leaving 13 bases between. Germline CDR1 reads SQVTM; CDR2 reads ANQGSEA. The CDR3 is 13 residues long. Sequencing used immunoSEQ multiplex PCR; TCRdb keeps in-frame clones, though not all of them. Altogether 99,000 or so clones are present, approximately 90% being singletons, with the ten largest covering approximately 4%. Source material: PBMCs. The gene calls are TRBV29-1 and TRBJ1-2, with D unresolved. The source of this sequence is a young woman in good health and CMV-seropositive. CDR3 DNA: TGCAGCGTTCTTGAGAACAGCCACTATGGCTACACCTTC. Translating it yields CSVLENSHYGYTF. The complete variable domain, with remaining parts taken from reference TRBV29-1 and TRBJ1-2, reads SAVISQKPSRDICQRGTSLTIQCQVDSQVTMMFWYRQQPGQSLTLIATANQGSEATYESGFVIDKFPISRPNLTFSTLTVSNMSPEDSSIYLCSVLENSHYGYTFGSGTRLTVV.